These T cell receptor beta chains were read from a single sample in a study of identical twins. Using its own MiXCR run on the 5' RACE reads, TCRdb lists one record per CDR3 protein. The top ten clones hold approximately 0.95% of a sample with 500,000 or so distinct CDR3 sequences, 20% to 25% of them seen once. These same records also appear under a second study, on T cells expressing NK-cell markers.

What was sequenced was CD4+ T cells sorted from blood. These receptors originate from a woman aged 18-29 years in good health. Each CDR3 is given without its conserved first and last residue.

j_call: TRBJ1-2; v_call: TRBV12-3/TRBV12-4; cdr3_length: 14; cdr3_aa: ASSLSMHVINYGYT
j_call: TRBJ2-3; v_call: TRBV5-5; cdr3_length: 12; cdr3_aa: ASRVSSAEDTQY
j_call: TRBJ1-3; v_call: TRBV20-1; cdr3_length: 12; cdr3_aa: SAREVIAGNTIY
j_call: TRBJ2-1; v_call: TRBV12-3/TRBV12-4; cdr3_length: 11; cdr3_aa: ASSPRTSGGPF
j_call: TRBJ2-6; v_call: TRBV20-1; cdr3_length: 13; cdr3_aa: SARAGPSGANVLT
j_call: TRBJ2-2; v_call: TRBV7-9; cdr3_length: 14; cdr3_aa: ASSWTGSGRSGELF
j_call: TRBJ1-4; v_call: TRBV20-1; cdr3_length: 11; cdr3_aa: SAALGTGLRLF
j_call: TRBJ2-1; v_call: TRBV5-1; cdr3_length: 10; cdr3_aa: ASSFTTNEQF
j_call: TRBJ2-5; v_call: TRBV9; cdr3_length: 13; cdr3_aa: ASSPKPREEWTQY
j_call: TRBJ2-5; v_call: TRBV24-1; cdr3_length: 10; cdr3_aa: ATSQVGETQY
j_call: TRBJ2-1; v_call: TRBV10-3; cdr3_length: 12; cdr3_aa: AILGAIFRGEQF
j_call: TRBJ2-3; v_call: TRBV29-1; cdr3_length: 9; cdr3_aa: SVDYTDTQY
j_call: TRBJ2-4; v_call: TRBV5-5; cdr3_length: 13; cdr3_aa: ASSLGLAGASIQH
j_call: TRBJ2-7; v_call: TRBV20-1; cdr3_length: 12; cdr3_aa: SATHKTFSYEQY
j_call: TRBJ2-1; v_call: TRBV15; cdr3_length: 12; cdr3_aa: ATSTSLSYNEQF
j_call: TRBJ2-1; v_call: TRBV20-1; cdr3_length: 12; cdr3_aa: SAPVGTRLDEQF
j_call: TRBJ1-2; v_call: TRBV11-2; cdr3_length: 12; cdr3_aa: ASSFQGGDYGYT
j_call: TRBJ1-5; v_call: TRBV20-1; cdr3_length: 12; cdr3_aa: SVVQRHSNQPQH
j_call: TRBJ2-7; v_call: TRBV12-3/TRBV12-4; cdr3_length: 10; cdr3_aa: ASSLARYEQY
j_call: TRBJ1-1; v_call: TRBV12-3/TRBV12-4; cdr3_length: 11; cdr3_aa: ASSHREGTEAF
j_call: TRBJ2-2; v_call: TRBV6-1; cdr3_length: 12; cdr3_aa: ASSREWDTGELF
j_call: TRBJ1-5; v_call: TRBV5-6; cdr3_length: 12; cdr3_aa: ASSLFGGGQPQH
j_call: TRBJ2-7; v_call: TRBV2; cdr3_length: 14; cdr3_aa: ASSEGLTSGGYEQY
j_call: TRBJ2-1; v_call: TRBV12-3/TRBV12-4; cdr3_length: 10; cdr3_aa: ASSPRAGQQF
j_call: TRBJ2-3; v_call: TRBV20-1; cdr3_length: 14; cdr3_aa: SARPFGTGDTDTQY
j_call: TRBJ2-7; v_call: TRBV28; cdr3_length: 9; cdr3_aa: ASSGGAEQY
j_call: TRBJ1-1; v_call: TRBV20-1; cdr3_length: 12; cdr3_aa: SARTGGVNTEAF
j_call: TRBJ2-1; v_call: TRBV7-2; cdr3_length: 13; cdr3_aa: ASSLQAGGYNEQF
j_call: TRBJ2-1; v_call: TRBV5-1; cdr3_length: 10; cdr3_aa: ASSATGDEQF
j_call: TRBJ2-7; v_call: TRBV27; cdr3_length: 11; cdr3_aa: ASSQQGINEQY
j_call: TRBJ2-7; v_call: TRBV6-1; cdr3_length: 12; cdr3_aa: ASSETGRDYEQY
j_call: TRBJ2-7; v_call: TRBV5-1; cdr3_length: 13; cdr3_aa: ASSLAAHNSYEQY
j_call: TRBJ2-1; v_call: TRBV20-1; cdr3_length: 13; cdr3_aa: SGRTLAGAYNEQF
j_call: TRBJ2-5; v_call: TRBV6-1; cdr3_length: 11; cdr3_aa: ASSGGLAETQY
j_call: TRBJ1-2; v_call: TRBV12-3/TRBV12-4; cdr3_length: 11; cdr3_aa: ASSAPGPNGYT
j_call: TRBJ2-5; v_call: TRBV7-9; cdr3_length: 13; cdr3_aa: ASSLTGRTGETQY
j_call: TRBJ2-7; v_call: TRBV6-2/TRBV6-3; cdr3_length: 10; cdr3_aa: ASRNRIYEQY
j_call: TRBJ1-2; v_call: TRBV7-2; cdr3_length: 10; cdr3_aa: ASSSQGPGYT
j_call: TRBJ2-5; v_call: TRBV20-1; cdr3_length: 14; cdr3_aa: SARDMAGRAQETQY
j_call: TRBJ2-1; v_call: TRBV3-1; cdr3_length: 13; cdr3_aa: ASSQDPKLASEQF
j_call: TRBJ2-5; v_call: TRBV5-1; cdr3_length: 10; cdr3_aa: ASSEARETQY
j_call: TRBJ2-1; v_call: TRBV7-9; cdr3_length: 12; cdr3_aa: ASDRGIVYNEQF
j_call: TRBJ1-2; v_call: TRBV6-5; cdr3_length: 13; cdr3_aa: ASSSGQAINYGYT
j_call: TRBJ2-6; v_call: TRBV7-9; cdr3_length: 15; cdr3_aa: ASSYLGQKSGANVLT
j_call: TRBJ2-1; v_call: TRBV20-1; cdr3_length: 16; cdr3_aa: SARGYLGLAGGRSEQF
j_call: TRBJ1-2; v_call: TRBV2; cdr3_length: 10; cdr3_aa: ASSSGTWGYT
j_call: TRBJ2-5; v_call: TRBV5-5; cdr3_length: 13; cdr3_aa: ASSSSGREQETQY
j_call: TRBJ2-5; v_call: TRBV19; cdr3_length: 13; cdr3_aa: ASCDSGRAQETQY
j_call: TRBJ1-1; v_call: TRBV29-1; cdr3_length: 10; cdr3_aa: SVDRFPTEAF
j_call: TRBJ1-2; v_call: TRBV20-1; cdr3_length: 12; cdr3_aa: SARVAEANYGYT
j_call: TRBJ2-3; v_call: TRBV20-1; cdr3_length: 13; cdr3_aa: SARSPAGVTDTQY
j_call: TRBJ1-2; v_call: TRBV2; cdr3_length: 11; cdr3_aa: ASHARGLGGYT
j_call: TRBJ2-1; v_call: TRBV3-1; cdr3_length: 12; cdr3_aa: ASSQRRAFNEQF
j_call: TRBJ2-7; v_call: TRBV29-1; cdr3_length: 12; cdr3_aa: SVEGETGGYEQY
j_call: TRBJ1-6; v_call: TRBV5-1; cdr3_length: 11; cdr3_aa: ASSPDDISPLH
j_call: TRBJ2-5; v_call: TRBV5-1; cdr3_length: 13; cdr3_aa: ASRAGGTAKETQY
j_call: TRBJ2-5; v_call: TRBV5-1; cdr3_length: 11; cdr3_aa: ASNSGSLEAQY